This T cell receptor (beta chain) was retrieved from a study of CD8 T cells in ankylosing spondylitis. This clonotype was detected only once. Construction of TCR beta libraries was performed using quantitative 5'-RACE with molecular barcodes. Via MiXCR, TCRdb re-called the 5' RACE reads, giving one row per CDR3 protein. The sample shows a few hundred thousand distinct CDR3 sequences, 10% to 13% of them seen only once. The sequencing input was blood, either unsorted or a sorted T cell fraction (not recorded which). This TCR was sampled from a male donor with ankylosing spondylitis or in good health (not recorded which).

CDR3 residues: CASSFASNYEQYF. DNA for the CDR3: TGTGCCAGCAGTTTCGCCAGTAACTACGAGCAGTACTTC. J is TRBJ2-7 and V is TRBV12-3 or TRBV12-4, with D hard to call. The CDR3 is 13 amino acids. V gave up 3 bases and J gave up 3 bases, with 9 bases separating them.